These 20 T cell receptor beta chains share one sample of origin, sequenced in a study of human T cells and chemical hapten exposure. TCRdb recomputed calls from the RACE reads with MiXCR, one row per CDR3 protein. The data contain about 57,000 distinct CDR3 sequences, 7% to 10% of them singletons. As for time point: patch test 1, 2 weeks after DPC sensitization. The sample's treatment: therapeutic diphenylcyclopropenone sensitization with weekly scalp DPC. The specimen comprised whole blood, sampled in connection with sensitization to the hapten diphenylcyclopropenone (DPC). Receptors originate from a middle-aged woman with alopecia areata. Some clones in this sample may be carry-over from other donors' samples.

The CDR3 DNA reads TGTGCCAGCAGTTACTGGGACAGTAATCAGCCCCAGCATTTT. Its protein is CASSYWDSNQPQHF. The J gene is TRBJ1-5, the V gene TRBV6-6; 7 bases are shared with TRBD1. The CDR3 contains 14 residues. Germline V gene lookup returns CDR1 MNHNY and CDR2 SVGAGI (reference sequence). V lost 1 base to trimming and J lost 4 bases; unmatched junction nucleotides: 1.

The chain has TRBV29-1 and TRBJ1-3, with 7 bases fitting TRBD1. V trimming: 6 bases; J trimming: 3 bases; junction bases outside the gene matches: 2. CDR3 length: 12 residues. CDR1 SQVTM and CDR2 ANQGSEA come from the germline V gene. The CDR3 protein is CSVGTVGNTIYF. The CDR3 DNA reads as TGCAGCGTCGGGACAGTTGGAAACACCATATATTTT.

This clonotype was picked up many times. The chain links TRBV29-1 to TRBJ1-2; D not certain. Germline CDR1 reads SQVTM; CDR2 reads ANQGSEA. The CDR3 length is 12 residues. Trimming stripped 3 bases from V and 7 bases from J, with 12 bases between. The CDR3 DNA reads as TGCAGCGTTGATCCACCGTCGGGTGGCTACACCTTC. This gives the protein CSVDPPSGGYTF.

For this clonotype: Since a much larger clone is just one base distant, this may be a read error. V is TRBV11-2 and J is TRBJ2-2; maybe TRBD2 (5 bases). CDR1 is SGHAT, CDR2 FQNNGV, per germline. This CDR3 is 18 amino acids long. V was cut by 3 bases and J by 4 bases, with 21 bases left in between. The CDR3 DNA reads TGTGCCAGCAGCTTTCGGCGAACAGAGGGCCAACGCACCGGGGAGCTGTTTTTT. Translated: CASSFRRTEGQRTGELFF.

This clonotype occurred many times. The V and J genes are TRBV6-5 and TRBJ2-2; 7 bases agree with TRBD2. CDR3 length equals 15 residues. The V segment lost 2 bases and the J segment 3 bases; nucleotides outside the gene matches: 3. CDR1 is MNHEY, CDR2 SVGAGI, per germline. CDR3 in DNA: TGTGCCAGCAGTTACCGGGACTACTACACCGGGGAGCTGTTTTTT. This gives the protein CASSYRDYYTGELFF.

The chain carries TRBV7-6 and TRBJ2-7; no reliable D call. The CDR3 contains 14 residues. In germline, CDR1 is SGHVS, CDR2 FNYEAQ. Trimming cost V 5 bases and J 2 bases, with 13 bases left between them. CDR3 in amino acids: CASSARPSAYEQYF. The CDR3 DNA follows: TGTGCCAGCAGCGCGCGCCCTTCGGCCTACGAGCAGTACTTC.

This clonotype was seen a handful of times. The J gene is TRBJ2-3, the V gene TRBV5-4; perhaps TRBD2 as D (6 bases). With 0 bases removed from V and 2 bases from J, the gap between germline ends came to 16 bases. Looked up from germline, CDR1 is SGHNT and CDR2 is YYREEE (reference sequence). This CDR3 is built from 17 residues. The CDR3, as DNA: TGTGCCAGCAGCTTGGGAGCTAGCGCCCGTTTCACAGATACGCAGTATTTT. Protein: CASSLGASARFTDTQYF.

This clonotype was found many times. The chain employs TRBV7-3 and TRBJ2-7; D remains ambiguous. Looked up from germline, CDR1 is SGHTA and CDR2 is FQGTGA. Trimming took 5 bases from V and 4 from J, leaving 12 bases between them. CDR3 length equals 13 residues. CDR3 nucleotides: TGTGCCAGCAGCCTCGGCGCAGGTTACGAGCAGTACTTC. It codes for CASSLGAGYEQYF.

This clonotype was observed a few times. The CDR3 region has the DNA TGCGCCAGCAGCCAAGCGACAGCTCTTAATGAAAAACTGTTTTTT. Protein product: CASSQATALNEKLFF. This chain joins TRBV4-3 and TRBJ1-4; perhaps TRBD1 as D (5 bases). V was cut by 1 base and J by 4 bases, with 10 bases left in between. This CDR3 has 15 amino acids. Germline assignment: CDR1 LGHNA and CDR2 YSLEER.

This clonotype has a handful of counts. The chain links TRBV20-1 to TRBJ2-3; D gene unclear. Trimming shortened V by 8 bases and J by 2 bases, and 17 bases separated the two germline ends. From germline, CDR1 is DFQATT and CDR2 SNEGSKA (reference sequence). The CDR3 consists of 14 residues. CDR3 in amino acids: CSLRRPEVTDTQYF. The CDR3 DNA sequence: TGCAGTCTTAGACGGCCTGAGGTCACAGATACGCAGTATTTT.

This clonotype was seen at least ten times. This chain connects TRBV4-1 to TRBJ1-2; D not resolved. The V end lost 0 bases, the J end lost 3 bases, and 5 bases lay between the germline ends. CDR1 is MGHRA and CDR2 is YSYEKL in the germline V gene. The CDR3 extends over 13 amino acids. CDR3 sequence reads: CASSQEGYYGYTF. The CDR3 nucleotides read TGCGCCAGCAGCCAAGAAGGGTACTATGGCTACACCTTC.

This clonotype was seen ten or more times. V gene TRBV7-9 combines with J gene TRBJ2-6; 10 bases align to TRBD1. V trimming: 5 bases; J trimming: 0 bases; junction bases outside the gene matches: 7. In germline, CDR1 is SEHNR, CDR2 FQNEAQ (reference sequence). The CDR3 is 18 residues long. The CDR3 bases are TGTGCCAGCAGCATTGCGGGGGACAGGGGCTCTGGGGCCAACGTCCTGACTTTC. This codes for CASSIAGDRGSGANVLTF.

This clonotype was recorded many times. The V gene is TRBV12-5, the J gene TRBJ2-5; 9 bases are a match to TRBD2. With 3 bases clipped from V and 7 bases from J, the junction kept 15 bases outside the gene matches. The germline gives CDR1 LGHNT, CDR2 FRNRAP. The length of the CDR3 is 17 residues. CDR3 amino acids: CASGFHPAGGHPGTQYF. The CDR3 DNA reads TGTGCTAGTGGTTTTCATCCAGCGGGGGGCCACCCGGGGACCCAGTACTTC.

This clonotype was found many times. In nucleotides, the CDR3 is TGTGCCAGCTCTCCAACGGGGGGTGAAAAACTGTTTTTT. It encodes CASSPTGGEKLFF. The chain links TRBV18 to TRBJ1-4; maybe TRBD1 (5 bases). Trimming took off 6 bases at V and 7 bases at J, with 12 bases between the two ends. Per germline, CDR1 KGHSH and CDR2 LQKENI. This CDR3 is 13 amino acids long.

V and J are TRBV9 and TRBJ1-6, with a possible D match to TRBD1 (5 bases). The CDR3 contains 14 residues. V dropped 4 bases and J dropped 7 bases, with 12 bases sitting between them. CDR1 and CDR2 from the germline V gene are SGDLS and YYNGEE. The CDR3 bases are TGTGCCAGCAGCCCTATGACAGTAAATTCACCCCTCCACTTT. It encodes CASSPMTVNSPLHF. The entire variable domain, with the rest obtained from reference TRBV9 and TRBJ1-6, is as follows: DSGVTQTPKHLITATGQRVTLRCSPRSGDLSVYWYQQSLDQGLQFLIQYYNGEERAKGNILERFSAQQFPDLHSELNLSSLELGDSALYFCASSPMTVNSPLHFGNGTRLTVT.

This clonotype has ten or more counts. The chain couples TRBV5-1 to TRBJ2-3, with D perhaps TRBD1 (8 bases). The CDR3 has 16 residues. From germline, CDR1 is SGHRS and CDR2 YFSETQ. Between the trimmed V and J ends, which lost 7 bases and 0 bases, there was a span of 18 bases. The CDR3 nucleotides read TGCGCCAGCCGGACAGGGAGGGGATCTAGCACAGATACGCAGTATTTT. Residues: CASRTGRGSSTDTQYF.

This clonotype has more than one count but fewer than ten. The rearrangement links TRBV5-1 to TRBJ1-6, with D tentatively TRBD1 (6 bases). Trimming removed 0 bases at V and 7 bases at J, with 11 bases between. The CDR3 is made up of 15 amino acids. Germline lookup yields CDR1 SGHRS and CDR2 YFSETQ. CDR3 DNA sequence: TGCGCCAGCAGCTTGGCGGGAGGGGGAAATTCACCCCTCCACTTT. It translates to CASSLAGGGNSPLHF. The full variable domain, completed using reference TRBV5-1 and TRBJ1-6, is KAGVTQTPRYLIKTRGQQVTLSCSPISGHRSVSWYQQTPGQGLQFLFEYFSETQRNKGNFPGRFSGRQFSNSRSEMNVSTLELGDSALYLCASSLAGGGNSPLHFGNGTRLTVT.

This clonotype turned up a few times. The chain joins TRBV4-1 to TRBJ1-1, with D uncertain. This CDR3 region has 13 residues. The V gene's germline CDR1 is MGHRA and CDR2 YSYEKL. V lost 2 bases to trimming and J lost 1 base, with 5 bases between them. DNA for the CDR3: TGCGCCAGCAGCCAAACCCAGAACACTGAAGCTTTCTTT. As protein: CASSQTQNTEAFF.

In this sample, this clonotype turned up many times. This rearrangement joins TRBV3-1 to TRBJ1-2, with TRBD1 matching 7 bases. Trimming at V came to 1 base and at J to 4 bases, leaving 6 bases not matched to a gene. Germline lookup yields CDR1 LGHDT and CDR2 YNNKEL (reference sequence). This CDR3 is built from 15 residues. The CDR3 protein is CASSQGAGGLYGYTF. The CDR3 region has the DNA TGTGCCAGCAGCCAAGGAGCAGGGGGACTCTATGGCTACACCTTC.

This clonotype came up a few times. This chain uses TRBV5-1 with TRBJ2-3; 7 nucleotides match TRBD2. Germline trimming cut 4 bases from V and 5 bases from J; bases unmatched to any gene: 4. CDR1 is SGHRS and CDR2 is YFSETQ in the germline V gene. This CDR3 region has 13 residues. The CDR3 bases are TGCGCCAGCAGCCCTGGGGGGGGAGATACGCAGTATTTT. Translated, it gives CASSPGGGDTQYF.